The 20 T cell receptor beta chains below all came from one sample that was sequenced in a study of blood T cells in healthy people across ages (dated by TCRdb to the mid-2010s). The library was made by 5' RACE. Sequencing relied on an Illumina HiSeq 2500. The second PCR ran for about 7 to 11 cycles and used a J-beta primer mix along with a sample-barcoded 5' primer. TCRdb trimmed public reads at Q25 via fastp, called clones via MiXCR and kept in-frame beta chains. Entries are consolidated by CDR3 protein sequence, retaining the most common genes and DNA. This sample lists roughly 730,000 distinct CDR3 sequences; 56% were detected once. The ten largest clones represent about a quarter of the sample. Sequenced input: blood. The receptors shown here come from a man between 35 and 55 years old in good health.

This chain's CDR3 is CASSFGTDRSYEQYF. In nucleotides, the CDR3 is TGCGCCAGCAGCTTTGGGACAGATAGATCCTACGAGCAGTACTTC. The chain uses TRBV5-1 and TRBJ2-7; 7 positions agree with TRBD1. The CDR3 is made up of 15 amino acids. With V trimmed by 2 bases and J by 1 base, 6 bases remained unmatched. Germline loops: CDR1 SGHRS, CDR2 YFSETQ. The whole variable domain, remainder taken from reference TRBV5-1 and TRBJ2-7, is KAGVTQTPRYLIKTRGQQVTLSCSPISGHRSVSWYQQTPGQGLQFLFEYFSETQRNKGNFPGRFSGRQFSNSRSEMNVSTLELGDSALYLCASSFGTDRSYEQYFGPGTRLTVT.

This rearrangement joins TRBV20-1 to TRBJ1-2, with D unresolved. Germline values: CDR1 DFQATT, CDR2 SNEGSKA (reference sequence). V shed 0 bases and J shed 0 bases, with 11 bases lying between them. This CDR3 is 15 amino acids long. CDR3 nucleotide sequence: TGCAGTGCTAGAGATCCGGGGAAGGCTAACTATGGCTACACCTTC. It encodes CSARDPGKANYGYTF.

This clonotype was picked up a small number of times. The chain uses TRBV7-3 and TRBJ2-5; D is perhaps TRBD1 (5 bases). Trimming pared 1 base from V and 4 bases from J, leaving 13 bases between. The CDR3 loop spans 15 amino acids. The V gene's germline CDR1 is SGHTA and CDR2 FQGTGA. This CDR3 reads CASSLRGPPAETQYF. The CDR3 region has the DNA TGTGCCAGCAGCTTAAGGGGCCCACCGGCAGAGACCCAGTACTTC.

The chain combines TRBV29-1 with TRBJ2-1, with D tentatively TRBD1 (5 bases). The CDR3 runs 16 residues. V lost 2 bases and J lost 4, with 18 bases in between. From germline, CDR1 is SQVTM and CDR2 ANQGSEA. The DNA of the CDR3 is TGCAGCGTTGAAAAGGATTACAGGAAGACTTACAATGAGCAGTTCTTC. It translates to CSVEKDYRKTYNEQFF.

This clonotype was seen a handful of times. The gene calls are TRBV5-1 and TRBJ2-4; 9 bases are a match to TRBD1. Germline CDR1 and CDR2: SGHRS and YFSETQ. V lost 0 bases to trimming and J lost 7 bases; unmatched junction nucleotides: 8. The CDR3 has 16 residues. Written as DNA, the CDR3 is TGCGCCAGCAGCTTGGATATGGGGACAGGGTATAACATTCAGTACTTC. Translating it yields CASSLDMGTGYNIQYF. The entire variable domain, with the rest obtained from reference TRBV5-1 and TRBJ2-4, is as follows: KAGVTQTPRYLIKTRGQQVTLSCSPISGHRSVSWYQQTPGQGLQFLFEYFSETQRNKGNFPGRFSGRQFSNSRSEMNVSTLELGDSALYLCASSLDMGTGYNIQYFGAGTRLSVL.

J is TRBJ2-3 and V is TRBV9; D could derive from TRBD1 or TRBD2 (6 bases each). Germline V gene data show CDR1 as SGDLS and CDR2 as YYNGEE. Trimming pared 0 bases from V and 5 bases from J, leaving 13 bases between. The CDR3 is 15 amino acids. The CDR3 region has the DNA TGTGCCAGCAGCGTAGGAGGGGGGCTGAAAGATACGCAGTATTTT. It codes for CASSVGGGLKDTQYF. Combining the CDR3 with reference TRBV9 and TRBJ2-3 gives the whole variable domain DSGVTQTPKHLITATGQRVTLRCSPRSGDLSVYWYQQSLDQGLQFLIQYYNGEERAKGNILERFSAQQFPDLHSELNLSSLELGDSALYFCASSVGGGLKDTQYFGPGTRLTVL.

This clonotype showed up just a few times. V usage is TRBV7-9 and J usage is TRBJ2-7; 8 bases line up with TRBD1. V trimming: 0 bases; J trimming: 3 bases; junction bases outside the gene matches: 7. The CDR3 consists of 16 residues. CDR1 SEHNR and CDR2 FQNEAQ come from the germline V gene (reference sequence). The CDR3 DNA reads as TGTGCCAGCAGCTTAGCGAAGAGACAGGGGTACTACGAGCAGTACTTC. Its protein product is CASSLAKRQGYYEQYF.

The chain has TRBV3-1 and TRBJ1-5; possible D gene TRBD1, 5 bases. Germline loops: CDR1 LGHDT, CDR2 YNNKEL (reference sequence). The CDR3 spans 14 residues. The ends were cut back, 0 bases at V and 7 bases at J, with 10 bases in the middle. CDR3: CASSQDSEGQPQHF. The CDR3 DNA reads TGTGCCAGCAGCCAAGATTCGGAGGGGCAGCCCCAGCATTTT.

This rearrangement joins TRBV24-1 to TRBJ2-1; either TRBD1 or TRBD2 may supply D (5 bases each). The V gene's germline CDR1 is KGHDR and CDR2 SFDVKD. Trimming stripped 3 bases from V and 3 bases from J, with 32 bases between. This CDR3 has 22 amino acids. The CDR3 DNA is TGTGCCACCAGTGATAACAGGTTGCAACCCCGCGAGCGGACGCATTTCTACAATGAGCAGTTCTTC. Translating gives CATSDNRLQPRERTHFYNEQFF.

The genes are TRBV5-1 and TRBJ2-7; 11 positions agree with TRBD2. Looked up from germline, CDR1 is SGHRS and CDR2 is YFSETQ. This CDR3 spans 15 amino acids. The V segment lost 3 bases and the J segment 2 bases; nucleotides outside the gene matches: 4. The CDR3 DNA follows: TGCGCCAGCAGCTACATAGCGGGAGGGGCCTACGAGCAGTACTTC. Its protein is CASSYIAGGAYEQYF.

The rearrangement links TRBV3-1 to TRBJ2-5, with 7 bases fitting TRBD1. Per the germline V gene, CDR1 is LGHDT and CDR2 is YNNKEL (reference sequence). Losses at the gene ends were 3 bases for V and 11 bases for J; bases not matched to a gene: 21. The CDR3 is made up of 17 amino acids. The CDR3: CASSQSIGQVLYNEQYF. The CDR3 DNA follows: TGTGCCAGCAGCCAGTCAATAGGACAGGTTCTCTACAATGAGCAGTACTTC.

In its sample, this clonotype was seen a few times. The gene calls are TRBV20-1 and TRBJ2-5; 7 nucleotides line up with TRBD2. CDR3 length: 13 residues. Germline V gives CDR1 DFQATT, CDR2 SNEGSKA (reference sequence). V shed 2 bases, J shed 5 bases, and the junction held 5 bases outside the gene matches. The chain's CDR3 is CSARRGGEETQYF. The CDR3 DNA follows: TGCAGTGCTAGACGCGGGGGTGAGGAGACCCAGTACTTC.

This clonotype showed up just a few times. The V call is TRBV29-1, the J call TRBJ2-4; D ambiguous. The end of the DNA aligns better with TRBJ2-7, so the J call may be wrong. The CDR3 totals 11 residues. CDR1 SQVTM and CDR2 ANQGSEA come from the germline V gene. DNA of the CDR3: TGCAGCGTTGTGGGCAGGTACGAGCAGTACTTC. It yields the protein CSVVGRYEQYF.

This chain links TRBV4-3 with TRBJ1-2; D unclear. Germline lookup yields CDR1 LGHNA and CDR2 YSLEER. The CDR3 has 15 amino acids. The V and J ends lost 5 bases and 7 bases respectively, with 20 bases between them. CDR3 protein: CASSLGQAALAGYTF. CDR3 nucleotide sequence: TGCGCCAGCAGCTTGGGCCAGGCCGCCCTGGCTGGCTACACCTTC.

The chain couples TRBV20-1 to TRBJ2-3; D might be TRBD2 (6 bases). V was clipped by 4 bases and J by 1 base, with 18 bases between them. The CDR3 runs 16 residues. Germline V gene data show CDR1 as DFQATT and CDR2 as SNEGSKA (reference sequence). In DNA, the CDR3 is TGCAGTGCTAAAGCTGTTTGGTCTAGCGGCACAGATACGCAGTATTTT. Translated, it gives CSAKAVWSSGTDTQYF.

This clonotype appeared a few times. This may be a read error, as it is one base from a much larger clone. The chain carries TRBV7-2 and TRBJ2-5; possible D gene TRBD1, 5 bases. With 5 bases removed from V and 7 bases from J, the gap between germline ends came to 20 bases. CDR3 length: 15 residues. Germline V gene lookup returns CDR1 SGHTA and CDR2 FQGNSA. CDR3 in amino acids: CASSPPVEAGRTQYF. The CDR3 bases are TGTGCCAGCAGCCCCCCAGTAGAGGCAGGGCGGACCCAGTACTTC.

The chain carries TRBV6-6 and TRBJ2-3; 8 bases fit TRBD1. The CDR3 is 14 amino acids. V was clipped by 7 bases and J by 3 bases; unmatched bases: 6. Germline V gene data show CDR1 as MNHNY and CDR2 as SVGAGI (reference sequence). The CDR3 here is CASISRQGTDTQYF. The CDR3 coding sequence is TGTGCCAGCATTTCGCGACAGGGGACAGATACGCAGTATTTT.

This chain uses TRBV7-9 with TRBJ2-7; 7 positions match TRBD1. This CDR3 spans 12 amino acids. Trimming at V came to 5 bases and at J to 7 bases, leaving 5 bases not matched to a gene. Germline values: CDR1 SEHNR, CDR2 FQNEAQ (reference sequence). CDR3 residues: CASSRTGEEQYF. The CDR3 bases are TGTGCCAGCAGCCGCACAGGGGAGGAGCAGTACTTC.

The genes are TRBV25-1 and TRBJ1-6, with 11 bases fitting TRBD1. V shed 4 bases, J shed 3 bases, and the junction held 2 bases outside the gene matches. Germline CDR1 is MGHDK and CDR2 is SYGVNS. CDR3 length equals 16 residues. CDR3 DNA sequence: TGTGCCAGCAGTGTAGGGACAGGGGGCTATAATTCACCCCTCCACTTT. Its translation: CASSVGTGGYNSPLHF.

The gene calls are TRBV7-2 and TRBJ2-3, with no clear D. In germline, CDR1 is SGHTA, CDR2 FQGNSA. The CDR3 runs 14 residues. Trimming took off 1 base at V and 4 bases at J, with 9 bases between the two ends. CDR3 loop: CASSLVARADTQYF. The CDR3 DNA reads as TGTGCCAGCAGCTTAGTGGCTCGGGCAGATACGCAGTATTTT.